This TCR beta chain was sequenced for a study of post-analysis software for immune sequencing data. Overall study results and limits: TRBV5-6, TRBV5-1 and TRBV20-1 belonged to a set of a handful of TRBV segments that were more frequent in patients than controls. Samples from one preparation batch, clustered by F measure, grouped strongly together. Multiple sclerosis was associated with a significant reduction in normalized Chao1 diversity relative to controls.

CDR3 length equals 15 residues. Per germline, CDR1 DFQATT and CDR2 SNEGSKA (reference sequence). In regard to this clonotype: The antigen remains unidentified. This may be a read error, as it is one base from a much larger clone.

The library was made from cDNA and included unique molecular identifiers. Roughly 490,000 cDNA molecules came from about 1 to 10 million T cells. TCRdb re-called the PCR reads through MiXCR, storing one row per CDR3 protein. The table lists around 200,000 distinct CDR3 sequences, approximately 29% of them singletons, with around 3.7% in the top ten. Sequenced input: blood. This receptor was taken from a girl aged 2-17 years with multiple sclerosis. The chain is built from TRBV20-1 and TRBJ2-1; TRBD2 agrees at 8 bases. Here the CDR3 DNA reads TGCAGGGCTAGAGATTTCGGCGGGGGGTACAATGAGCAGTTCTTC. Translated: CRARDFGGGYNEQFF.